The entry below gives a single T cell receptor (beta chain) sequence along with its context. These data come from a study of technical replicates of blood from several donors. Repertoires were generated with immunoSEQ multiplex PCR, while TCRdb's copy carries only in-frame clones and drops some. Of under 85,000 clones listed, approximately 94% are singletons. The CDR3 spans 18 residues. The junction had 13 bases not matched to a gene; V was cut back by 4 bases and J by 2 bases. Looked up from germline, CDR1 is LNHDA and CDR2 is SQIVND (reference sequence). The sequence came from a human donor in good health. The chain couples TRBV19 to TRBJ2-5, with TRBD1 matching 10 bases. Material: T cells isolated from PBMCs. CDR3 in DNA: TGTGCCAGTAGTAACTGGCGAGACAGGGGGCATTCTCAAGAGACCCAGTACTTC. Its protein product is CASSNWRDRGHSQETQYF.